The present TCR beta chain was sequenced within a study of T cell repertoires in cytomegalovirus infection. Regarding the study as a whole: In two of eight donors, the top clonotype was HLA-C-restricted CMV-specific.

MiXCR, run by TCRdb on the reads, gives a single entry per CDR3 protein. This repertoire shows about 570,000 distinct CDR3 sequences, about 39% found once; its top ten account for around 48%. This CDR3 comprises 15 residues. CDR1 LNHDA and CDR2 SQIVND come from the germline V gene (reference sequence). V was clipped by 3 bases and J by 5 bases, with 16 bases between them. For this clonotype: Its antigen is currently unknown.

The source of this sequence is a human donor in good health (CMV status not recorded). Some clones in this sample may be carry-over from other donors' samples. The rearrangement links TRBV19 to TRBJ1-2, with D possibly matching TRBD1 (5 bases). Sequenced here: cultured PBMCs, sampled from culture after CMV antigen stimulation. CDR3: CASSITLTGGYGYTF. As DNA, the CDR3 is TGTGCCAGTAGTATCACCCTTACGGGGGGATATGGCTACACCTTC.